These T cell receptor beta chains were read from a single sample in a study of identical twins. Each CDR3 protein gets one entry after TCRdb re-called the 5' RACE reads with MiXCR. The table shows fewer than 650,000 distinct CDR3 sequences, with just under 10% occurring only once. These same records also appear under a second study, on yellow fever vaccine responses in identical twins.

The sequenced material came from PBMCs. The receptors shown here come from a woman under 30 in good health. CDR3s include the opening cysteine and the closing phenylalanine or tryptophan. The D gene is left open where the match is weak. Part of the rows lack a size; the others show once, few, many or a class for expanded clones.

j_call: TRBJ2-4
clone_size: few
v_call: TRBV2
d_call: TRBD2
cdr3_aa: CASSKLAGGPSIQYF
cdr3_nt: TGTGCCAGCAGTAAACTAGCGGGAGGGCCTAGCATTCAGTACTTC

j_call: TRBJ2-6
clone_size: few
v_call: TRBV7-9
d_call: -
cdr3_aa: CGSGANVLTF
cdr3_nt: TGCGGCTCTGGGGCCAACGTCCTGACTTTC

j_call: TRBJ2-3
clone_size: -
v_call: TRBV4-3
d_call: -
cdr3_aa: CASSKISVGGDTQYF
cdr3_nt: TGCGCCAGCAGCAAAATTAGCGTGGGAGGAGATACGCAGTATTTT

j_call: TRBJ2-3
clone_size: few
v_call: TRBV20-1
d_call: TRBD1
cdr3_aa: CSARDLFTGAQYF
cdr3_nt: TGCAGTGCTAGGGACCTGTTCACAGGGGCGCAGTATTTT

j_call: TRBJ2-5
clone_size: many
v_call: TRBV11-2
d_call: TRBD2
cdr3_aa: CASSLRLAGGQETQYF
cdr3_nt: TGTGCCAGCAGCTTACGACTAGCGGGGGGTCAAGAGACCCAGTACTTC

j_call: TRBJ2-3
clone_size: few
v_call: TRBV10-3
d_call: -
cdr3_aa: CAITDRALDTQYF
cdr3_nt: TGTGCCATCACGGATCGGGCCCTGGATACGCAGTATTTT

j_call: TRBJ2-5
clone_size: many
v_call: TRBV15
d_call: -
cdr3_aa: CATSRDGKTQYF
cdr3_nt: TGTGCCACCAGCAGAGATGGGAAGACCCAGTACTTC

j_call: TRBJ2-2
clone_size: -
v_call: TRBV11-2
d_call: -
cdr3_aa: CASSSSTGFPGELFF
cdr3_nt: TGTGCCAGCAGCTCGAGCACAGGGTTTCCCGGGGAGCTGTTTTTT

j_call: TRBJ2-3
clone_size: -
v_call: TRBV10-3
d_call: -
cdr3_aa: CAIMGRADADTQYF
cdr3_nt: TGTGCCATCATGGGCCGTGCGGATGCAGATACGCAGTATTTT

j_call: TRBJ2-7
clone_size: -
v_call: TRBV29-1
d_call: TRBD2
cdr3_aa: CSVIRPGLATYEQYF
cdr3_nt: TGCAGCGTTATCCGACCGGGACTAGCCACCTACGAGCAGTACTTC